The rows below give T cell receptor beta chains drawn from one sample of a study of blood T cell repertoires in COVID-19. Assay used: immunoSEQ multiplex PCR; TCRdb lists only in-frame clones, some missing. The repertoire holds 65,000 to 90,000 clones, with more than 75% as singletons. Material: peripheral blood. The origin of the receptors is a human donor in a cohort sampled during active COVID-19. Both conserved end residues are part of each CDR3. The D gene is left open where the match is weak. The size of a clone is reported for some rows only, either as once, few or many, or as a class for expanded clones.

abundance	v_gene	j_gene	d_gene	CDR3aa	CDR3nt
-	TRBV3-1/TRBV3-2	TRBJ1-1	-	CASSQAYDRVAFF	TGTGCCAGCAGCCAAGCTTATGATCGGGTAGCTTTCTTT
-	TRBV18	TRBJ2-2	-	CASSPNVGATGELFF	TGTGCCAGCTCACCTAACGTGGGGGCCACCGGGGAGCTGTTTTTT
-	TRBV7-2	TRBJ2-3	TRBD2	CASSLTPGTSGGRDTQYF	TGTGCCAGCAGCTTGACACCCGGGACTAGCGGGGGGAGAGATACGCAGTATTTT
once	TRBV7-2	TRBJ2-7	-	CASSFGLIRKSSYEQYF	TGTGCCAGCAGCTTCGGGTTGATACGAAAAAGCTCCTACGAGCAGTACTTC
-	TRBV18	TRBJ1-1	-	CASSGGAIGTEAFF	TGTGCCAGCTCAGGCGGGGCGATAGGGACTGAAGCTTTCTTT
few	TRBV2	TRBJ1-2	-	CASTQGNYGYTF	TGTGCCAGCACTCAGGGCAACTATGGCTACACCTTC
-	TRBV10-3	TRBJ2-1	-	CAISEGVEIYNEQFF	TGTGCCATCAGTGAGGGTGTGGAGATCTACAATGAGCAGTTCTTC
-	TRBV10-3	TRBJ1-2	-	CAISKSGQPLNYGYTF	TGTGCCATCAGTAAGTCCGGACAGCCGCTTAACTATGGCTACACCTTC
-	TRBV7-2	TRBJ1-6	-	CASSLGQSYNSPLHF	TGTGCCAGCAGCTTAGGACAGAGTTATAATTCACCCCTCCACTTT
-	TRBV6-2/TRBV6-3	TRBJ1-1	-	CASSHQWGAGTEAFF	TGTGCCAGCAGCCATCAGTGGGGCGCCGGCACTGAAGCTTTCTTT
-	TRBV18	TRBJ1-4	-	CASSPNLPGLNNEKLFF	TGTGCCAGCTCACCAAATCTACCGGGACTGAATAATGAAAAACTGTTTTTT
-	TRBV7-9	TRBJ2-1	-	CASSPRQGTHLYNEQFF	TGTGCCAGCAGCCCCCGCCAGGGGACCCATCTCTACAATGAGCAGTTCTTC
-	TRBV5-1	TRBJ2-1	TRBD1	CASSVTPGTGALEQFF	TGCGCCAGCAGCGTAACACCCGGGACAGGGGCCCTCGAGCAGTTCTTC
-	TRBV7-2	TRBJ1-4	-	CASSVRVNEKLFF	TGTGCCAGCAGCGTCAGGGTTAATGAAAAACTGTTTTTT
-	TRBV5-1	TRBJ1-1	-	CASSLVPGDTEAFF	TGCGCCAGCAGCTTGGTACCAGGGGACACTGAAGCTTTCTTT
-	TRBV5-5	TRBJ1-4	-	CASSLARPRPDEKLFF	TGTGCCAGCAGCTTGGCCCGACCCAGGCCGGATGAAAAACTGTTTTTT
-	TRBV27	TRBJ1-6	TRBD1	CASSLRGQRSSYNSPLHF	TGTGCCAGCAGTTTAAGGGGACAGAGAAGCTCCTATAATTCACCCCTCCACTTT
-	TRBV5-1	TRBJ2-4	-	CASSPLVVGGVPKNIQYF	TGCGCCAGCAGCCCCCTAGTGGTAGGCGGGGTACCTAAAAACATTCAGTACTTC
-	TRBV19	TRBJ1-1	-	CASSISGDTEAFF	TGTGCCAGTAGTATATCGGGGGACACTGAAGCTTTCTTT
few	TRBV3-1/TRBV3-2	TRBJ2-7	TRBD2	CASSHTSGGTYEQYF	TGTGCCAGCAGCCACACTAGCGGGGGAACCTACGAGCAGTACTTC
-	TRBV25-1	TRBJ1-2	-	CASSSPAEANGYTF	TGTGCCAGCAGTTCCCCAGCCGAGGCAAATGGCTACACCTTC
once	TRBV7-9	TRBJ2-3	-	CASSSFRSPGTDTQYF	TGTGCCAGCAGCTCATTCCGGTCCCCGGGCACAGATACGCAGTATTTT
-	TRBV10-3	TRBJ1-2	-	CAISEEGPGAGGYTF	TGTGCCATCAGTGAGGAGGGGCCAGGGGCGGGTGGCTACACCTTC
-	TRBV6-6	TRBJ2-1	TRBD1	CASRKGQGVFEQFF	TGTGCCAGTCGAAAGGGACAGGGGGTTTTTGAGCAGTTCTTC
few	TRBV2	TRBJ1-5	TRBD1	CASSVSQGDQPQHF	TGTGCCAGCAGTGTCTCACAGGGGGATCAGCCCCAGCATTTT
once	TRBV27	TRBJ2-3	TRBD2	CAAGGTRGDTQYF	TGTGCCGCGGGGGGGACCCGGGGCGATACGCAGTATTTT
-	TRBV25-1	TRBJ1-1	-	CASSEQSMNTEAFF	TGTGCCAGCAGTGAGCAGTCCATGAACACTGAAGCTTTCTTT
-	TRBV5-6	TRBJ1-5	-	CASSHRGAGGQPQHF	TGTGCCAGCAGCCACCGAGGGGCGGGGGGTCAGCCCCAGCATTTT
-	TRBV18	TRBJ1-1	TRBD1	CASSPGTGVTEAFF	TGTGCCAGCTCACCAGGGACAGGGGTAACTGAAGCTTTCTTT
-	TRBV20-1	TRBJ1-2	-	CSAISGYGYTF	TGCAGTGCCATATCGGGCTATGGCTACACCTTC
-	TRBV19	TRBJ2-7	TRBD1	CASSTTDRGLYEQYF	TGTGCCAGTAGTACAACCGACAGGGGCCTCTACGAGCAGTACTTC
-	TRBV7-3	TRBJ2-3	TRBD2	CASSLQGLAGGLNTQYF	TGTGCCAGCAGCTTACAGGGACTAGCGGGGGGGCTTAATACGCAGTATTTT
-	TRBV9	TRBJ2-2	-	CASSVQTNLNTGELFF	TGTGCCAGCAGCGTCCAGACAAATCTAAACACCGGGGAGCTGTTTTTT